Below, one T cell receptor (beta chain) is given with its context. What antigen it recognizes has not been identified. No much larger clone exists at a distance of one base, and base qualities are not known. The cohort consisted of fewer than 700 healthy bone marrow donors. Cohort members were all nominally healthy when sampled, although unrecorded immune exposures were likely present. The donor tested CMV seropositive, placing the donor among the approximately 310 seropositive members of the cohort. Each donor provided a peripheral blood sample, and peripheral blood mononuclear cells were used for TCR beta sequencing. Genomic DNA was extracted from the blood cell samples with the Qiagen DNeasy Blood Extraction Kit. The library was prepared using the immunoSEQ multiplex PCR assay. For the multiplex PCR, a mixture combining 60 forward primers for TCR Vbeta segments and 13 reverse primers for TCR Jbeta segments was used. The CDR3 region of rearranged TCR beta genes was amplified from genomic DNA by a multiplex PCR assay. On the Illumina HiSeq System, the amplified TCR beta libraries were sequenced as 87-base-pair reads. Per the authors' processing: A later analysis tallied roughly 76 million unique TCR beta chains across the 666 repertoires, and approximately 11 million of those chains were shared by two or more donors. Raw reads were error-corrected and collapsed into unique sequences with a nearest-neighbor algorithm that merged closely related sequences to remove PCR and sequencing errors. Alignment of CDR3 sequences to IMGT reference sequences was used to assign V, D and J gene segments. For a sequence to be retained, a match of at least six nucleotides to both a V gene segment and a J gene segment was required. A rearrangement was called productive if the CDR3 had no stop codons and remained in frame with V and J, and every other rearrangement was called non-productive. CDR3 was defined by IMGT convention, running from the second conserved V-encoded cysteine to the conserved J-encoded phenylalanine. The earlier analysis of 587 of the donors excluded sequences that lacked an unambiguous match to a single V gene segment. In an earlier analysis of 587 of the donors, V segments were called functional above 56.7% productive rearrangements and were called segregating when the between-donor standard deviation exceeded 5%. A statistical classification framework was built for diagnosing cytomegalovirus status from the catalog of TCR beta chain sequences. In a later analysis, V and J genes were assigned by comparing TCR nucleotide sequences against IMGT/GENE-DB human TR gene sequences. In a later analysis, CDR3 sequences and most-parsimonious VDJ recombination scenarios were assigned using the TCRdist pipeline. In a later analysis, every TCR beta chain was defined by the combination of its CDR3 amino acid sequence and its V-gene family, and reads without a unique V-gene family were dropped. In a later analysis, around 600 highly shared, low-generation-probability nucleotide sequences were removed to address suspected cross-contamination and a sequencing artifact. In a later analysis, a clonal expansion index was calculated for each public chain from normalized within-repertoire ranks of inferred template counts. A later analysis computed generation probabilities with a VDJ recombination model fitted to out-of-frame rearrangements, and checked the results against IGoR. In a later analysis, TCR-TCR, TCR-HLA and TCR-CMV co-occurrence was scored with hypergeometric tests, and a repertoire-size bias correction was applied to TCR pairs. False discovery rates were estimated in a later analysis by permuting HLA or CMV assignments 20 times. In a later analysis, co-occurring TCRs were grouped using DBSCAN, with TCRdist sequence similarity added in when clustering inside HLA-allele-positive subsets. Repertoires with fewer than 30,000 or more than 120,000 public chains, plus five repertoires with anomalous nucleotide sharing, were excluded from co-occurrence clustering. Entries here come from immuneACCESS through TCRdb and include only in-frame sequences with V and J called. Some clones fail to appear in such tables; in the studies checked, an unresolved V gene covers under half of the shortfall, and the cause of the remainder is unknown. V and J calls and clone size are those listed in that table; D and trimming were worked out from the DNA. Counted in this sample were 150,000 or so clones; around 74% of them appeared once. The ten largest make up around 4.1% of the sample.

V has 9 bases trimmed and J has 3 bases trimmed; junction bases matching no gene number 10. The germline V gene (reference sequence) supplies CDR1 SGHNT and CDR2 YYREEE. From its cysteine to its phenylalanine, the CDR3 spans 14 amino acids. The entry retains the CDR3 DNA only, 42 bases that are in frame from base 1. The entry originates in a study of cytomegalovirus exposure and HLA in healthy donors (dated by TCRdb to 2016 to 2017). Some background on the complete study: In an earlier analysis of approximately 500 of the donors, 276 Gb of sequence data and approximately 120 million unique TCR beta sequences from 180 million or so T cells were reported. About five DR-DQ haplotypes were handled as single units for association and clustering, since linkage in the cohort was strong. Rather than using new phenotypic data, the later analysis identified candidate immune exposures from TCR beta sequences and from how often those sequences occurred across donors. The number of donors typed differed by locus, with roughly 620-630 for A, B, C, DRB1 and DQB1, around 500 for DQA1, 600 to 610 for DPA1, and over 400 for DPB1. The study was designed to test whether signatures of past pathogen exposure could be identified by cataloging public T cell receptors. Besides the first cohort of approximately 710 subjects, a separate validation cohort made up of 120 different subjects was used. Among roughly 400 genotyped donors of the cohort, an average of approximately 240,000 unique TCR beta nucleotide sequences was sequenced per donor, of which about 18% were non-productive. About 300 gigabases of sequencing data and approximately 85 million unique TCR sequences were included in an early release covering several hundred HLA-typed donors. To predict cytomegalovirus infection status, the study brought together high-throughput TCR immunosequencing, statistical association of individual TCRs with disease status, and machine learning. Donor age, sex, ethnicity and CMV serostatus were collected together with the repertoire data. Among the approximately 430 genotyped donors, about 83% belonged to the genetic ancestry cluster associated with self-reported Caucasian donors. The study profiled the T cell repertoires of approximately 700 subjects by immunosequencing and related them to cytomegalovirus serostatus. A later genetic analysis took genome-wide SNP genotypes for about three fifths of the 666 donors and used that subset as a discovery cohort. Class I and class II HLA loci were covered by the typing at four-digit resolution. A later analysis re-examined previously published TCR beta repertoires from 500 to 700 donors and added high-resolution HLA genotyping to investigate patterns of TCR occurrence. All discovery cohort repertoires had been generated on a single sequencing platform. To decide whether each TCR beta V gene segment behaved as functional or pseudogenic, an earlier analysis of approximately 590 of the donors relied on high-throughput TCR beta sequencing.

Here is what the overall study found, with its caveats: In an earlier analysis of 587 of the donors, most TCR beta V segments appeared in productive rearrangements about 87% or about 30% of the time, broadly matching IMGT annotations. A later analysis found that HLA-associated TCR beta chains were more clonally expanded and had lower generation probabilities than equally common non-associated chains. In a later analysis, several top co-occurrence clusters were reported to appear linked to parvovirus B19, influenza, CMV and Epstein-Barr virus. According to a later analysis, TCR association rates differed among HLA loci, with DRB1 alleles showing the most associated TCRs and HLA-C alleles showing the fewest. A cluster of highly shared sequence variants was judged likely to represent a technical artifact of the sequencing pipeline. In a later genetic analysis, fewer N-insertions in productive TCRs were reported among donors in an Asian-associated ancestry cluster than the roughly 670-donor mean. Most CMV-associated TCR beta chains appeared to be HLA-restricted in a later analysis, and the HLA associations seemed to be driven largely by CMV exposure. Presence/absence analyses assumed roughly uniform sequencing depth across donors, an assumption that may not hold. HLA typing was unavailable for some donors at each locus, so association tests used only the typed subset. A further reported finding was that TCR beta sequences accurately predicted the HLA-A and HLA-B alleles for most subjects in the first cohort. CMV serostatus was the only immune exposure information available for the cohort. Most TCR sequences were seen in very few donors, while some public TCRs were found in many individuals. The classifier was reported to diagnose cytomegalovirus status with high specificity and sensitivity in both the original and validation cohorts. Correlated functional status among segregating V segments might be attributable to linkage disequilibrium, but an unknown experimental factor could not be ruled out. The authors suggested that the approach could potentially be generalized to other disease states and immunological phenotypes. Only TCR beta chains were sequenced in this cohort, and the absence of alpha or paired-chain data limited detectable features. Strong co-occurrence of HLA alleles, especially DR and DQ, made assigning TCR associations to individual alleles difficult. Three of the identified cytomegalovirus-associated TCR beta chains were confirmed in vitro to be specific for cytomegalovirus antigens. Because the 87-base-pair reads could not distinguish some IMGT-functional V segments, including TRBV6-2 and TRBV6-3, those segments were excluded. A total of fewer than 200 TCR beta chains were listed by the study as associated with cytomegalovirus. In a later genetic analysis, a missense DCLRE1C variant was associated with V-gene and J-gene trimming of TCR beta chains, and the association was replicated in an independent cohort. In a later analysis, around 17,000 TCR beta sequences were associated with specific HLA alleles at a false discovery rate of 0.05. The earlier analysis of 587 of the donors excluded 15 to 20 rarely observed V segments, including chromosome 9 orphons, because counts were too low.

This sequence uses TRBV5-4 and TRBJ2-3, with 7 middle bases fitting TRBD2. The clonotype comes from a man younger than 35 in good health and CMV-seropositive. The specimen was PBMCs. Read as DNA, the sequence is TGTGCCACCCAGGGAGGCGGGGGAACAGATACGCAGTATTTT. It specifies CATQGGGGTDTQYF.